The clone carrying this T cell receptor (beta chain) was seen just once. This specimen belongs to a study of shared clonotypes between healthy human individuals. Genomic DNA (from each subset) was split evenly across several immunoSEQ plates. Data came from immunoSEQ multiplex PCR; TCRdb stores just in-frame clones and leaves some out. The sample lists over a million clones; about 84% were seen once. This CDR3 is built from 13 residues. Germline loops: CDR1 MNHNS, CDR2 SASEGT. V lost 1 base and J lost 6, with 7 bases in between. Sequenced material: memory CD4+ T cells from PBMCs. The subset: CD45RA-negative fraction. The chain uses TRBV6-1 and TRBJ2-1; D gene uncertain. This sequence originates from a man between 18 and 29 years old in good health. Some clones in this sample may be carry-over from other donors' samples. The CDR3 region is CASSEDGANEQFF. For the CDR3, the DNA is TGTGCCAGCAGTGAAGATGGTGCCAATGAGCAGTTCTTC.